The T cell receptor beta chain described here comes from a study of cytomegalovirus exposure and HLA in healthy donors. 13 Jbeta primers and 60 Vbeta primers were used for the PCR. The method was immunoSEQ multiplex PCR; TCRdb's version includes in-frame clones alone and lacks a portion of them. The repertoire has around 110,000 clones, about 70% of them found once; the top ten carry over 2.5%. Germline CDR1 reads MNHEY; CDR2 reads SMNVEV (reference sequence). The CDR3 totals 13 residues. The germline V and J ends were trimmed by 3 bases and 8 bases, with 13 bases remaining between them. The chain carries TRBV27 and TRBJ1-2; D may be TRBD1 (6 bases). This clonotype was obtained from a female donor in good health and CMV-seronegative. Sequencing used PBMCs. CDR3 in DNA: TGTGCCAGCAGTTTGTTACAGGGACGCGGCTACACCTTC. This codes for CASSLLQGRGYTF.